This T cell receptor (beta chain) came from a study of T cell changes during pregnancy in multiple sclerosis. Trimming cost V 8 bases and J 8 bases; bases outside gene matches: 6. Per the germline V gene, CDR1 is MNHNY and CDR2 is SVGAGI (reference sequence). This CDR3 is built from 12 residues. Assay used: immunoSEQ multiplex PCR; TCRdb lists only in-frame clones, some missing. The sample consists of some 54,000 clones, around 93% of them appearing once. This chain links TRBV6-6 with TRBJ1-5, with 7 positions matching TRBD1. The TCR sequence derives from a female donor with multiple sclerosis, enrolled in a pregnancy study. Sample: peripheral blood, taken after pregnancy. The DNA for the CDR3 is TGTGCCAGCTACAGGGGTAGGGAGCCCCAGCATTTT. This encodes CASYRGREPQHF.